These 24 T cell receptor beta chains share one sample of origin, sequenced in a study of shared clonotypes between healthy human individuals. TCRdb keeps only in-frame clones here, not all; method: immunoSEQ multiplex PCR. This sample yields approximately 640,000 clones, of which 80% to 95% are seen a single time; 34% belongs to the top ten. Sample: memory CD8+ T cells from PBMCs. Specified subset: CD45RO+ cells pooled with CCR7-negative TemRA cells. The receptor set was obtained from a man aged 18 to 30 in good health. Some clones in this sample may be carry-over from other donors' samples.

About this clone: The sample contains more than one DNA sequence encoding this CDR3. The chain combines TRBV28 with TRBJ1-1; D remains ambiguous. CDR1 MDHEN and CDR2 SYDVKM come from the germline V gene. The CDR3 contains 12 residues. The V end lost 3 bases, the J end lost 5 bases, and 7 bases lay between the germline ends. The CDR3 coding sequence is TGTGCCAGCAGTTTTGGCGGGACTGAAGCTTTCTTT. Protein product: CASSFGGTEAFF.

This rearrangement joins TRBV4-1 to TRBJ2-7, with 8 bases fitting TRBD2. Looked up from germline, CDR1 is MGHRA and CDR2 is YSYEKL. The V and J ends lost 6 bases and 2 bases, in that order; junction bases with no gene match: 9. This CDR3 is built from 15 residues. Here the CDR3 DNA reads TGCGCCAGCAGTCACAACACGGGACTAGCCTACGAGCAGTACTTC. It codes for CASSHNTGLAYEQYF.

This clone was seen more than once but under ten times. The chain couples TRBV27 to TRBJ2-3, with TRBD2 matching over 8 bases. The V segment lost 2 bases and the J segment 5 bases; nucleotides outside the gene matches: 0. CDR3 length: 13 amino acids. The V gene's germline CDR1 is MNHEY and CDR2 SMNVEV (reference sequence). This CDR3 reads CASSLLAGDTQYF. CDR3 DNA: TGTGCCAGCAGTTTACTAGCGGGAGATACGCAGTATTTT.

The J gene is TRBJ1-6, the V gene TRBV7-2, with D uncertain. The V end lost 5 bases, the J end lost 8 bases, and 13 bases lay between the germline ends. Germline V gene data show CDR1 as SGHTA and CDR2 as FQGNSA. The CDR3 runs 14 residues. The CDR3 DNA reads as TGTGCCAGCAGCCCGCCCGGGAGGGATTCACCCCTCCACTTT. It encodes CASSPPGRDSPLHF. The full variable domain, with the rest looked up from reference TRBV7-2 and TRBJ1-6, is GAGVSQSPSNKVTEKGKDVELRCDPISGHTALYWYRQSLGQGLEFLIYFQGNSAPDKSGLPSDRFSAERTGGSVSTLTIQRTQQEDSAVYLCASSPPGRDSPLHFGNGTRLTVT.

CDR3 sequence: CASSLWTGSIYEQYF. The CDR3 nucleotides are TGTGCCAGCAGCTTATGGACAGGGTCAATCTACGAGCAGTACTTC. This chain links TRBV7-9 with TRBJ2-7; 8 bases match TRBD1. This CDR3 has 15 amino acids. V lost 2 bases and J lost 3; bases outside the gene matches: 6. Germline assignment: CDR1 SEHNR and CDR2 FQNEAQ (reference sequence).

The rearrangement joins TRBV28 to TRBJ1-5; 7 nucleotides align to TRBD1. The V gene's germline CDR1 is MDHEN and CDR2 SYDVKM. V lost 6 bases to trimming and J lost 5 bases; unmatched junction nucleotides: 7. The CDR3 is made up of 14 amino acids. The CDR3 nucleotides read TGTGCCAGCAGACTAGGACAGGTCGATCAGCCCCAGCATTTT. This sequence encodes CASRLGQVDQPQHF.

The chain is built from TRBV15 and TRBJ2-7; 8 nucleotides match TRBD2. CDR3 size: 15 residues. Unmatched junction bases numbered 8, after V lost 3 bases and J lost 4 bases. The germline CDR1 and CDR2 sequences are LNHNV and YYDKDF (reference sequence). CDR3 protein: CATSRGAGAGYEQYF. The DNA for the CDR3 is TGTGCCACCAGCAGGGGAGCGGGAGCGGGGTACGAGCAGTACTTC.

This clone was found once. V and J are TRBV28 and TRBJ2-6; no firm D call. Per germline, CDR1 MDHEN and CDR2 SYDVKM. The CDR3 extends over 15 amino acids. The V end lost 9 bases, the J end lost 1 base, and 13 bases lay between the germline ends. The CDR3 here is CASALLGSGANVLTF. CDR3 nucleotides: TGTGCCAGTGCACTTCTAGGGTCTGGGGCCAACGTCCTGACTTTC.

About this clone itself: The same CDR3 also results from other DNA sequences found in this sample. This chain uses TRBV9 with TRBJ2-2; D call uncertain. CDR3 length equals 12 residues. CDR1 and CDR2 from the germline V gene are SGDLS and YYNGEE. V gave up 4 bases and J gave up 4 bases, with 5 bases separating them. The CDR3 DNA sequence: TGTGCCAGCAGCCTAAGCACCGGGGAGCTGTTTTTT. The encoded protein is CASSLSTGELFF.

The chain employs TRBV7-9 and TRBJ2-7; 10 bases fit TRBD2. This CDR3 region has 15 residues. Germline V gene data show CDR1 as SEHNR and CDR2 as FQNEAQ (reference sequence). J lost 0 bases, V lost 5 bases, and 4 bases had no gene match. The chain's CDR3 is CASSHGTSDSYEQYF. In DNA, the CDR3 is TGTGCCAGCAGCCACGGGACTAGCGACTCCTACGAGCAGTACTTC.

The J gene is TRBJ1-1, the V gene TRBV28; the D is unclear. This CDR3 has 13 amino acids. Germline assignment: CDR1 MDHEN and CDR2 SYDVKM. V lost 5 bases to trimming and J lost 0 bases, with 7 bases between them. The CDR3: CASSPHLNTEAFF. CDR3 bases: TGTGCCAGCAGTCCGCACCTGAACACTGAAGCTTTCTTT.

A single count supports this clone. The chain links TRBV19 to TRBJ2-7; D may be TRBD1 or TRBD2 (7 bases each). The CDR3 has 15 residues. Germline lookup yields CDR1 LNHDA and CDR2 SQIVND (reference sequence). Trimming left V 3 bases short and J 2 bases short, with 14 bases between. CDR3 amino acids: CASSIAAGQTYEQYF. The CDR3 bases are TGTGCCAGTAGTATCGCAGCGGGACAGACCTACGAGCAGTACTTC.

The rearrangement joins TRBV6-6 to TRBJ1-1; TRBD1 might be the D (6 bases). Germline CDR1 is MNHNY and CDR2 is SVGAGI (reference sequence). V was trimmed by 4 bases and J by 1 base, leaving 13 bases between them. This CDR3 region has 15 residues. CDR3 in DNA: TGTGCCAGCAGTTTACAGGGCGGGGGGAACACTGAAGCTTTCTTT. Translation gives CASSLQGGGNTEAFF.

The chain carries TRBV6-1 and TRBJ2-5; TRBD1 matches at 10 bases. Germline V lookup: CDR1 MNHNS, CDR2 SASEGT. The CDR3 length is 17 residues. The V gene end was trimmed by 2 bases and the J gene end by 5 bases; junction bases not matched to a gene: 11. The CDR3 protein is CASSEIGWRDRGETQYF. The CDR3 bases are TGTGCCAGCAGTGAAATAGGTTGGCGGGACAGGGGTGAGACCCAGTACTTC.

The rearrangement uses TRBV6-5 and TRBJ2-3; possibly TRBD1 for D (5 bases). Trimming took 6 bases from V and 4 from J, leaving 11 bases between them. Germline assignment: CDR1 MNHEY and CDR2 SVGAGI. This CDR3 contains 13 residues. The CDR3 here is CASRFQGADTQYF. CDR3 coding DNA: TGTGCCAGCAGATTCCAAGGGGCAGATACGCAGTATTTT.

This chain joins TRBV5-6 and TRBJ2-3; D remains ambiguous. This CDR3 comprises 14 residues. V lost 0 bases and J 3 bases, leaving 8 bases between the germline ends. Germline values: CDR1 SGHDT, CDR2 YYEEEE. The CDR3 nucleotides are TGTGCCAGCAGCTTGGTTTGGGAAACAGATACGCAGTATTTT. Its translation is CASSLVWETDTQYF.

This chain joins TRBV5-1 and TRBJ1-2, with D possibly TRBD1 on 6 matching bases. V was clipped by 4 bases and J by 10 bases, with 23 bases between them. The CDR3 covers 15 residues. Germline V gives CDR1 SGHRS, CDR2 YFSETQ. The CDR3 DNA sequence: TGCGCCAGCAGCCTGGGAGTAGGGCAGGGGAGCGACTACACCTTC. This codes for CASSLGVGQGSDYTF.

The chain recombines TRBV9 with TRBJ2-7; D is uncertain. Germline CDR1 and CDR2: SGDLS and YYNGEE. Trimming removed 0 bases from V and 1 base from J, with 14 bases in between. This CDR3 spans 16 amino acids. CDR3 in amino acids: CASSVGERTASYEQYF. The CDR3 bases are TGTGCCAGCAGCGTAGGGGAACGGACCGCATCCTACGAGCAGTACTTC.

The rearrangement links TRBV28 to TRBJ1-2; D remains ambiguous. The V end was cut by 2 bases, the J end by 3 bases, with 19 bases between. The length of the CDR3 is 17 residues. Germline assignment: CDR1 MDHEN and CDR2 SYDVKM. CDR3 nucleotide sequence: TGTGCCAGCAGTTTAGCATGGTGGGTTCGTAGGGACTATGGCTACACCTTC. It translates to CASSLAWWVRRDYGYTF.

V is TRBV4-2 and J is TRBJ1-2; D is undetermined. The CDR3 is 15 residues long. V gave up 3 bases and J gave up 4 bases, with 15 bases separating them. Germline CDR1 reads LGHNA; CDR2 reads YNFKEQ. The CDR3 protein is CASSQAQHGIYGYTF. CDR3 DNA: TGTGCCAGCAGCCAGGCACAGCACGGAATCTATGGCTACACCTTC.

The rearrangement joins TRBV5-1 to TRBJ2-1, with a possible D match to TRBD2 (6 bases). This CDR3 contains 12 residues. Trimming removed 4 bases at V and 13 bases at J, with 15 bases between. Per germline, CDR1 SGHRS and CDR2 YFSETQ. The CDR3 sequence is CASSLNTGLQFF. The DNA of the CDR3 is TGCGCCAGCAGCCTCAATACGGGACTCCAGTTCTTC.

The chain uses TRBV7-8 and TRBJ2-2; 9 bases align to TRBD1. Germline V gives CDR1 SGHVS, CDR2 FQNEAQ. The CDR3 length is 18 residues. Trimming removed 4 bases from V and 3 bases from J; junction bases left unmatched: 12. CDR3 sequence (DNA): TGTGCCAGCAGCTCACCCAGTGGGACAGGGCAATACACCGGGGAGCTGTTTTTT. It translates to CASSSPSGTGQYTGELFF.

This clone was detected only once. The genes are TRBV9 and TRBJ2-7, with 7 bases matching TRBD2. Germline lookup yields CDR1 SGDLS and CDR2 YYNGEE. The CDR3 length is 15 residues. J gave up 1 base and V 0 bases, and 4 bases lay outside the gene matches. The CDR3 sequence is CASSVGGAGSYEQYF. The CDR3 region has the DNA TGTGCCAGCAGCGTAGGGGGAGCGGGATCCTACGAGCAGTACTTC.

The DNA for the CDR3 is TGTGCCAGCAGCTTGAGTGCGGCGGAAGGAGTCTACAATGAGCAGTTCTTC. It translates to CASSLSAAEGVYNEQFF. The chain combines TRBV5-6 with TRBJ2-1; D gene unclear. This CDR3 is built from 17 residues. Germline assignment: CDR1 SGHDT and CDR2 YYEEEE. V gave up 1 base and J gave up 3 bases, with 17 bases separating them. Full variable domain (outside the CDR3, taken from reference TRBV5-6 and TRBJ2-1): DAGVTQSPTHLIKTRGQQVTLRCSPKSGHDTVSWYQQALGQGPQFIFQYYEEEERQRGNFPDRFSGHQFPNYSSELNVNALLLGDSALYLCASSLSAAEGVYNEQFFGPGTRLTVL.